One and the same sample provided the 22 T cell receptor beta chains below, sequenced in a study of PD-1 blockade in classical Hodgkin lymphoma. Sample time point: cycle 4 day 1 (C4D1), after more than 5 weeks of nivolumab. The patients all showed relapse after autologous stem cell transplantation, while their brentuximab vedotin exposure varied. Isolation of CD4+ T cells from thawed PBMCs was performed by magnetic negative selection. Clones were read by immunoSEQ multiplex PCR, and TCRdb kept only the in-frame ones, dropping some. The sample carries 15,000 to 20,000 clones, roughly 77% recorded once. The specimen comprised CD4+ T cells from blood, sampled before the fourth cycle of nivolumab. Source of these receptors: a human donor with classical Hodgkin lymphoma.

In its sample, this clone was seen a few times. CDR3 region: CASGQMTEAFF. CDR3 bases: TGTGCCAGCGGACAAATGACTGAAGCTTTCTTT. The rearrangement joins TRBV6-1 to TRBJ1-1; D might be TRBD1 (5 bases). The germline V gene has CDR1 MNHNS and CDR2 SASEGT. The CDR3 contains 11 residues. Trimming cost V 8 bases and J 5 bases, with 9 bases left between them.

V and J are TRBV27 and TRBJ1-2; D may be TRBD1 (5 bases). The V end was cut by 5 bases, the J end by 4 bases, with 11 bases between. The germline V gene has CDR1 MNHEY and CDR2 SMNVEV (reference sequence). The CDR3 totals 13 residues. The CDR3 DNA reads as TGTGCCAGCAGTGAGGGGTTAGGCTATGGCTACACCTTC. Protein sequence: CASSEGLGYGYTF.

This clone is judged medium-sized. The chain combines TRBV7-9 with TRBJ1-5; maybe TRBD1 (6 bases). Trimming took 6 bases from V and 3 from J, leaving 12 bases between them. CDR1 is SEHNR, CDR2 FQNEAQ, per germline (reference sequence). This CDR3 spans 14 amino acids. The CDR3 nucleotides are TGTGCCAGCAGTTCTGGACAGATCAATCAGCCCCAGCATTTT. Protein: CASSSGQINQPQHF. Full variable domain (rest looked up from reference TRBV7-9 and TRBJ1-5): DTGVSQNPRHKITKRGQNVTFRCDPISEHNRLYWYRQTLGQGPEFLTYFQNEAQLEKSRLLSDRFSAERPKGSFSTLEIQRTEQGDSAMYLCASSSGQINQPQHFGDGTRLSIL.

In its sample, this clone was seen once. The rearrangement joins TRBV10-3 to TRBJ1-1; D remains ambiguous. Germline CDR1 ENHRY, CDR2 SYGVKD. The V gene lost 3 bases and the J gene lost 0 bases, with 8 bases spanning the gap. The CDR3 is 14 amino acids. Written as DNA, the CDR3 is TGTGCCATCAGTGAAGGCATATTGAACACTGAAGCTTTCTTT. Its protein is CAISEGILNTEAFF.

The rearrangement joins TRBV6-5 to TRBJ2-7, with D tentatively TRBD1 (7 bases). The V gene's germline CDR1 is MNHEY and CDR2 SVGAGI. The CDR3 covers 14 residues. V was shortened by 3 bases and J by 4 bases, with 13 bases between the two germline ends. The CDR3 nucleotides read TGTGCCAGCAGTTATTCGACAGGGAGGTACGAGCAGTACTTC. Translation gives CASSYSTGRYEQYF.

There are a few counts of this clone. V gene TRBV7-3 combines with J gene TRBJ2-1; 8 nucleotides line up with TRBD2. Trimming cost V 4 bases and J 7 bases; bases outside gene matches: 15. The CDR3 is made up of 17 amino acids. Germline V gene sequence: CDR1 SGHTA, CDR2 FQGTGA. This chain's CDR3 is CASSSPRGREVGNEQFF. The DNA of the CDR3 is TGTGCCAGCAGCTCCCCCCGCGGGCGGGAGGTGGGGAATGAGCAGTTCTTC. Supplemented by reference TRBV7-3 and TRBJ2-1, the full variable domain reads GAGVSQTPSNKVTEKGKYVELRCDPISGHTALYWYRQSLGQGPEFLIYFQGTGAADDSGLPNDRFFAVRPEGSVSTLKIQRTERGDSAVYLCASSSPRGREVGNEQFFGPGTRLTVL.

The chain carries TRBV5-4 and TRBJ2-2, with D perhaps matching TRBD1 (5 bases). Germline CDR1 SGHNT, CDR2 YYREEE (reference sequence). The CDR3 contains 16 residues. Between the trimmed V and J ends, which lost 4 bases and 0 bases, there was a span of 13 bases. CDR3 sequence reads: CASSQGNLANTGELFF. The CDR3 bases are TGTGCCAGCAGCCAGGGTAACCTCGCGAACACCGGGGAGCTGTTTTTT. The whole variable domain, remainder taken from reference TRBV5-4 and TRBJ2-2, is ETGVTQSPTHLIKTRGQQVTLRCSSQSGHNTVSWYQQALGQGPQFIFQYYREEENGRGNFPPRFSGLQFPNYSSELNVNALELDDSALYLCASSQGNLANTGELFFGEGSRLTVL.

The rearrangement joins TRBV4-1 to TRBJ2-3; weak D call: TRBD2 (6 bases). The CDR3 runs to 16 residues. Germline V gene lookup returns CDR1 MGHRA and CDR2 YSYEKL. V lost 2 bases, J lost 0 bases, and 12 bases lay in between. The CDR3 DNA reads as TGCGCCAGCAGCCAATTTGGGGGGTCGAGCACAGATACGCAGTATTTT. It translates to CASSQFGGSSTDTQYF.

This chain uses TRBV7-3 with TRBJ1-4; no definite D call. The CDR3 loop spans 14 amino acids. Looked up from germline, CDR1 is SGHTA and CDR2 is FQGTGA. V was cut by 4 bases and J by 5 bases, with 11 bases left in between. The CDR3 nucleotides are TGTGCCAGCAGCTGGAGGGTCTTAAATGAAAAACTGTTTTTT. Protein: CASSWRVLNEKLFF.

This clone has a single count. The CDR3 region has the DNA TGTGCCAGCAGCTTTTCCGGGACAGGGGTATACGAGCAGTACTTC. It translates to CASSFSGTGVYEQYF. This chain links TRBV11-1 with TRBJ2-7, with 10 bases fitting TRBD1. This CDR3 is built from 15 residues. V lost 3 bases and J lost 4; bases outside the gene matches: 6. From germline, CDR1 is SGHAT and CDR2 FQDESV (reference sequence).

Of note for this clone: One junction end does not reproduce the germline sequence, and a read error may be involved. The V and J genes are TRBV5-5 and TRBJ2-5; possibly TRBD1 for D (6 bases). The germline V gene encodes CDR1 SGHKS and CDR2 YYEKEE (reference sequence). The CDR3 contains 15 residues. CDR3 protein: CASSHMTGSRATQYF. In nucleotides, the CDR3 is TGCGCCAGCAGCCACATGACAGGTAGCCGGGCGACCCAGTACTTC.

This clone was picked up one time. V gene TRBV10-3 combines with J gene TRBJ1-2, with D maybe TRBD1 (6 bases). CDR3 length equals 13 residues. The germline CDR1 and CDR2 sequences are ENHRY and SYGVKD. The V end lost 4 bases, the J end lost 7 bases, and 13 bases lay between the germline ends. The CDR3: CAISGTTGTGYTF. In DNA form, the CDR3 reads TGTGCCATCAGTGGGACTACAGGGACTGGCTACACCTTC.

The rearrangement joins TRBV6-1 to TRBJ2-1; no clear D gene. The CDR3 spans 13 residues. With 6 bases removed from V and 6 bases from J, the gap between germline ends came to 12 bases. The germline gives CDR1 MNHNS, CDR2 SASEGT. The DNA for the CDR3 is TGTGCCAGCAGGGGCCCTTATCGCAATGAGCAGTTCTTC. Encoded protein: CASRGPYRNEQFF.

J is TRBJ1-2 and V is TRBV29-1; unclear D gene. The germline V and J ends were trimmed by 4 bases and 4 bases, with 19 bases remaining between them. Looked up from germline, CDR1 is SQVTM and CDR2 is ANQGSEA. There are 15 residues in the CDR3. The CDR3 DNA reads TGCAGCGTTGTTTCGGTGGGCGGCGGCCCCTATGGCTACACCTTC. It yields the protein CSVVSVGGGPYGYTF.

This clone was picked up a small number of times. The CDR3 DNA is TGTGCCAGTAGTATCTCGGGACAGGTTAACTATGGCTACACCTTC. The encoded protein is CASSISGQVNYGYTF. This chain links TRBV19 with TRBJ1-2; TRBD1 aligns across 8 bases. With V trimmed by 3 bases and J by 1 base, 4 bases remained unmatched. This CDR3 comprises 15 residues. The germline V gene has CDR1 LNHDA and CDR2 SQIVND (reference sequence).

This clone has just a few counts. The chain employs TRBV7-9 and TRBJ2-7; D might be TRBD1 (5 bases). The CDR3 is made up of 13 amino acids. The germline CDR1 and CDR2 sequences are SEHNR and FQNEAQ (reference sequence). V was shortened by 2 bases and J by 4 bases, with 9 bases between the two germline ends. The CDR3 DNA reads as TGTGCCAGCAGCTTAAGGGGTCAATACGAGCAGTACTTC. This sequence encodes CASSLRGQYEQYF.

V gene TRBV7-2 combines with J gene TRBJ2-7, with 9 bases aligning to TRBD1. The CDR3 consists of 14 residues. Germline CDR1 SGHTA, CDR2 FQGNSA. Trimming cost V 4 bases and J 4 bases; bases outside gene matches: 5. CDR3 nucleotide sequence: TGTGCCAGCAGCTCCCGACAGGGGGGATACGAGCAGTACTTC. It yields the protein CASSSRQGGYEQYF.

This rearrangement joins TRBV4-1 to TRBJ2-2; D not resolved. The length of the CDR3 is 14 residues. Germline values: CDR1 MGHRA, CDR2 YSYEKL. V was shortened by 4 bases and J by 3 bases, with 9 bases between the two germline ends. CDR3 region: CASSRTRDTGELFF. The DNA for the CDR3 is TGCGCCAGCAGCCGAACACGGGACACCGGGGAGCTGTTTTTT.

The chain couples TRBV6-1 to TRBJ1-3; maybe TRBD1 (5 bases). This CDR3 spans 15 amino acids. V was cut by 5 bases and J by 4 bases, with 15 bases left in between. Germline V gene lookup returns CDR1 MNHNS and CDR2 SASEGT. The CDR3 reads CASSPRGGSGNTIYF. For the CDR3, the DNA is TGTGCCAGCAGTCCACGGGGGGGTTCCGGAAACACCATATATTTT.

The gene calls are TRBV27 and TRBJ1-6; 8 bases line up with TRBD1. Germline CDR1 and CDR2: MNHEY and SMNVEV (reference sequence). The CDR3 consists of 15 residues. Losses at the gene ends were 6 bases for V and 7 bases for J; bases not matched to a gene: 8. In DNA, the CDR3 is TGTGCCAGCAGGTTTGTGGGACAGGTGAATTCACCCCTCCACTTT. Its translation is CASRFVGQVNSPLHF.

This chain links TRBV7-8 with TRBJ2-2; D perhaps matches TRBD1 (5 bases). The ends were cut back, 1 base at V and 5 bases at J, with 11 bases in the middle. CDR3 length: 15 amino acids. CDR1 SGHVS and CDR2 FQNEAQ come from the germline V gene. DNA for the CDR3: TGTGCCAGCAGCTTAGGTCAGGGTTATACCGGGGAGCTGTTTTTT. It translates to CASSLGQGYTGELFF. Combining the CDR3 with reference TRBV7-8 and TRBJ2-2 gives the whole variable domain GAGVSQSPRYKVAKRGQDVALRCDPISGHVSLFWYQQALGQGPEFLTYFQNEAQLDKSGLPSDRFFAERPEGSVSTLKIQRTQQEDSAVYLCASSLGQGYTGELFFGEGSRLTVL.

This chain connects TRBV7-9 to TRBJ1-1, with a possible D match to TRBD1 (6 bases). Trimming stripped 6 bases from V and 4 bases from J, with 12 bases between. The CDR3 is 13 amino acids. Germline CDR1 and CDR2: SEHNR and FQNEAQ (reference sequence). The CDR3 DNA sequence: TGTGCCAGCAGAGTACAGGGAGGCACTGAAGCTTTCTTT. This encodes CASRVQGGTEAFF.